These 28 T cell receptor beta chains share one sample of origin, sequenced in a study of read filtering for tumor transcriptome and immune sequencing. Molecular barcoded adaptors covering alpha/delta and beta/gamma chains were used on approximately 440 ng RNA. TCRdb re-called the reads through MiXCR, storing one row per CDR3 protein. This table holds around 140,000 distinct CDR3 sequences, roughly 13% found once. The source material was a population of CD138-negative cells sorted from bone marrow. Source of these receptors: a donor at least 40 years old with multiple myeloma.

With respect to this clonotype: A single base separates this from a much larger clone, so it may be a read error. This chain links TRBV2 with TRBJ2-7; D is uncertain. Germline V gives CDR1 SNHLY, CDR2 FYNNEI. CDR3 size: 13 residues. The chain's CDR3 is CASSSQLAYVQYF. The CDR3 region has the DNA TGTGCCAGCAGTTCGCAGCTGGCTTACGTGCAGTACTTC.

In this sample, this clonotype turned up many times. The chain employs TRBV29-1 and TRBJ2-2; 9 bases are a match to TRBD1. This CDR3 contains 14 residues. From germline, CDR1 is SQVTM and CDR2 ANQGSEA. V shed 7 bases, J shed 1 base, and the junction held 4 bases outside the gene matches. The CDR3 here is CSGRGQGNTGELFF. CDR3 DNA sequence: TGCAGCGGCAGGGGACAGGGGAACACCGGGGAGCTGTTTTTT.

In its sample, this clonotype was seen a few times. The chain employs TRBV7-9 and TRBJ1-2; D is undetermined. In germline, CDR1 is SEHNR, CDR2 FQNEAQ (reference sequence). The CDR3 has 15 amino acids. Trimming stripped 5 bases from V and 3 bases from J, with 16 bases between. The chain's CDR3 is CASSLRGISDYGYTF. In DNA form, the CDR3 reads TGTGCCAGCAGCCTGCGAGGGATATCAGACTATGGCTACACCTTC.

This clonotype was seen at least ten times. The chain is built from TRBV12-3 or TRBV12-4 and TRBJ1-4; the match to TRBD1 covers 7 bases. V dropped 5 bases and J dropped 7; count of bases not matched to a gene: 4. CDR3 length equals 13 residues. CDR3 DNA sequence: TGTGCCAGCAGTCCGTACAGGGGTGAAAAACTGTTTTTT. Residues: CASSPYRGEKLFF.

This clonotype was detected many times. The chain recombines TRBV7-8 with TRBJ2-7; the D gene is possibly TRBD1 (5 bases). Trimming took off 5 bases at V and 6 bases at J, with 11 bases between the two ends. The CDR3 runs to 12 residues. CDR1 and CDR2 from the germline V gene are SGHVS and FQNEAQ. The CDR3 spells CASSPRTGEQYF. The CDR3 DNA sequence: TGTGCCAGCAGCCCCCGAACAGGCGAGCAGTACTTC. The whole variable domain, remainder taken from reference TRBV7-8 and TRBJ2-7, is GAGVSQSPRYKVAKRGQDVALRCDPISGHVSLFWYQQALGQGPEFLTYFQNEAQLDKSGLPSDRFFAERPEGSVSTLKIQRTQQEDSAVYLCASSPRTGEQYFGPGTRLTVT.

This clonotype was recorded at least ten times. The chain has TRBV5-1 and TRBJ2-7, with a weak D call TRBD1 (6 bases). The CDR3 has 16 amino acids. V lost 0 bases and J lost 2, with 15 bases in between. Germline assignment: CDR1 SGHRS and CDR2 YFSETQ. CDR3 sequence: CASSLDLGTLPYEQYF. Here the CDR3 DNA reads TGCGCCAGCAGCTTGGACCTCGGGACACTCCCCTACGAGCAGTACTTC.

As for this clonotype: A read error may explain this, as a much larger clone is one base away. The gene calls are TRBV20-1 and TRBJ2-7, with 11 nucleotides matching TRBD2. CDR1 and CDR2 (germline): DFQATT, SNEGSKA (reference sequence). Trimming at V came to 1 base and at J to 8 bases, leaving 7 bases not matched to a gene. The CDR3 totals 14 residues. The CDR3 region has the DNA TGCAGTGCTAGAGCCTTTAGCGGGAGGGTTCAGCAGTACTTC. Residues: CSARAFSGRVQQYF.

This clonotype was observed at least ten times. The chain couples TRBV20-1 to TRBJ1-1; D is uncertain. Trimming stripped 4 bases from V and 3 bases from J, with 6 bases between. The germline V gene has CDR1 DFQATT and CDR2 SNEGSKA (reference sequence). This CDR3 has 11 amino acids. For the CDR3, the DNA is TGCAGTGCTATTAAGGACACTGAAGCTTTCTTT. This gives the protein CSAIKDTEAFF.

In its sample, this clonotype was seen many times. This CDR3 reads CASSDPGTNTEAFF. The DNA for the CDR3 is TGTGCCAGCAGTGATCCAGGGACGAACACTGAAGCTTTCTTT. The rearrangement links TRBV25-1 to TRBJ1-1, with TRBD1 as a possible D gene (5 bases). Germline V gene data show CDR1 as MGHDK and CDR2 as SYGVNS. The V and J ends lost 3 bases and 1 base respectively, with 9 bases between them. The CDR3 is made up of 14 amino acids.

Many counts were recorded for this clonotype. V and J are TRBV19 and TRBJ1-5, with D possibly TRBD1 on 6 matching bases. Germline V gene sequence: CDR1 LNHDA, CDR2 SQIVND (reference sequence). The CDR3 contains 19 residues. Trimming pared 4 bases from V and 0 bases from J, leaving 22 bases between. The CDR3 nucleotides read TGTGCCAGTAGTACCCACCGGGACACTGGGGTTTTTAGCAATCAGCCCCAGCATTTT. As protein: CASSTHRDTGVFSNQPQHF.

As concerns this clonotype: Its ends do not fully match the called genes, so a read error is possible. This chain joins TRBV7-9 and TRBJ2-1, with 9 bases fitting TRBD2. Germline CDR1 is SEHNR and CDR2 is FQNEAQ (reference sequence). The CDR3 contains 15 residues. The CDR3 DNA is TGTACCAGCAGCCAGGGACTAGCCCTCCGGGGTGAGCAGTTCTTC. Protein: CTSSQGLALRGEQFF. Combining the CDR3 with reference TRBV7-9 and TRBJ2-1 gives the whole variable domain DTGVSQNPRHKITKRGQNVTFRCDPISEHNRLYWYRQTLGQGPEFLTYFQNEAQLEKSRLLSDRFSAERPKGSFSTLEIQRTEQGDSAMYLCTSSQGLALRGEQFFGPGTRLTVL.

This clonotype was seen ten or more times. V usage is TRBV27 and J usage is TRBJ2-1; perhaps TRBD1 as D (5 bases). With 3 bases removed from V and 2 bases from J, the gap between germline ends came to 17 bases. The CDR3 runs 17 residues. Germline lookup yields CDR1 MNHEY and CDR2 SMNVEV (reference sequence). CDR3: CASSFYRGGTTYNEQFF. The CDR3 nucleotides are TGTGCCAGCAGTTTTTATAGGGGCGGAACAACCTACAATGAGCAGTTCTTC.

This clonotype appeared many times. The CDR3: CASSLAVSVTDTQYF. The CDR3 coding sequence is TGCGCCAGCAGCTTGGCCGTCAGCGTCACAGATACGCAGTATTTT. V usage is TRBV5-1 and J usage is TRBJ2-3; unclear D gene. Germline values: CDR1 SGHRS, CDR2 YFSETQ. CDR3 length: 15 residues. Trimming shortened V by 0 bases and J by 2 bases, and 10 bases separated the two germline ends.

This clonotype was detected ten times or more. The V call is TRBV20-1, the J call TRBJ2-5, with 8 bases matching TRBD1. The CDR3 consists of 12 residues. J was trimmed by 5 bases and V by 3 bases; bases with no gene match: 2. Germline assignment: CDR1 DFQATT and CDR2 SNEGSKA (reference sequence). The chain's CDR3 is CSARPGGETQYF. The CDR3 nucleotides are TGCAGTGCTAGGCCAGGGGGCGAGACCCAGTACTTC.

In this sample, this clonotype turned up many times. The chain is built from TRBV20-1 and TRBJ2-6; D not certain. This CDR3 comprises 13 residues. Germline V gene sequence: CDR1 DFQATT, CDR2 SNEGSKA (reference sequence). Trimming left V 7 bases short and J 0 bases short, with 7 bases between. The CDR3 DNA follows: TGCAGTGTTTTCCGCTCTGGGGCCAACGTCCTGACTTTC. It encodes CSVFRSGANVLTF.

This clonotype showed up many times. The chain has TRBV29-1 and TRBJ2-1; D unclear. The V end lost 4 bases, the J end lost 0 bases, and 13 bases lay between the germline ends. The germline V gene has CDR1 SQVTM and CDR2 ANQGSEA. This CDR3 region has 15 residues. CDR3 bases: TGCAGCGTTGTCAAGCGCAGCAGCTCCTACAATGAGCAGTTCTTC. It codes for CSVVKRSSSYNEQFF.

This clonotype was observed at least ten times. The chain has TRBV12-3 or TRBV12-4 and TRBJ1-1; tentatively, D is TRBD1 (5 bases). V was pared by 5 bases and J by 2 bases, with 15 bases between. The CDR3 length is 15 residues. The CDR3, as DNA: TGTGCCAGCAGTCCGCGGGGCCGCTCAAACACTGAAGCTTTCTTT. Translated, it gives CASSPRGRSNTEAFF.

The rearrangement uses TRBV7-9 and TRBJ1-1; 10 bases line up with TRBD1. The CDR3 is 13 amino acids. With 4 bases clipped from V and 5 bases from J, the junction kept 1 base outside the gene matches. Germline V gene lookup returns CDR1 SEHNR and CDR2 FQNEAQ (reference sequence). This CDR3 reads CASSSDRGTEAFF. For the CDR3, the DNA is TGTGCCAGCAGCTCGGACAGGGGGACTGAAGCTTTCTTT.

This clonotype was counted at least ten times. The chain recombines TRBV3-1 with TRBJ1-4; D not resolved. This CDR3 is 16 amino acids long. V gave up 1 base and J gave up 0 bases, with 9 bases separating them. Germline V lookup: CDR1 LGHDT, CDR2 YNNKEL (reference sequence). The CDR3 nucleotides are TGTGCCAGCAGCCAAGTGATAGGGCCAACTAATGAAAAACTGTTTTTT. Translated, it gives CASSQVIGPTNEKLFF.

The rearrangement joins TRBV24-1 to TRBJ2-5; unclear D gene. V was shortened by 4 bases and J by 3 bases, with 2 bases between the two germline ends. The V gene's germline CDR1 is KGHDR and CDR2 SFDVKD. The CDR3 runs to 11 residues. The CDR3 sequence: CATSEEETQYF. CDR3 bases: TGTGCCACCAGTGAAGAAGAGACCCAGTACTTC.

The sample holds many counts of this clonotype. V is TRBV7-9 and J is TRBJ1-1, with D tentatively TRBD1 (6 bases). The CDR3 runs 13 residues. Trimming left V 6 bases short and J 5 bases short, with 13 bases between. Per germline, CDR1 SEHNR and CDR2 FQNEAQ (reference sequence). For the CDR3, the DNA is TGTGCCAGCAGGGGGGGGGCCGCGACTGAAGCTTTCTTT. This codes for CASRGGAATEAFF.

This clonotype appeared many times. In nucleotides, the CDR3 is TGTGCCAGCGAACTTAATGAGCAGTTCTTC. Its protein is CASELNEQFF. V gene TRBV7-9 combines with J gene TRBJ2-1, with unresolved D. There are 10 residues in the CDR3. The germline V and J ends were trimmed by 8 bases and 7 bases, with 6 bases remaining between them. Per the germline V gene, CDR1 is SEHNR and CDR2 is FQNEAQ (reference sequence).

This clonotype was detected ten times or more. V is TRBV4-1 and J is TRBJ1-5, with D maybe TRBD1 (5 bases). Trimming took off 1 base at V and 1 base at J, with 17 bases between the two ends. Germline CDR1 reads MGHRA; CDR2 reads YSYEKL. This CDR3 has 18 amino acids. CDR3 sequence (DNA): TGCGCCAGCAGCCAAGGGATTATAGGGGACTGGAGCAATCAGCCCCAGCATTTT. This sequence encodes CASSQGIIGDWSNQPQHF.

This clonotype was seen a handful of times. One base away lies a much larger clone, so this may be a sequencing read error. The chain is built from TRBV29-1 and TRBJ2-7, with D possibly called TRBD1 or TRBD2 (5 bases each). Germline V lookup: CDR1 SQVTM, CDR2 ANQGSEA. The CDR3 has 10 amino acids. The V gene lost 4 bases and the J gene lost 7 bases, with 8 bases spanning the gap. CDR3 residues: CSVGEGEQYF. The CDR3 DNA follows: TGCAGCGTTGGCGAGGGGGAGCAGTACTTC.

To note about this clonotype: Since a much larger clone is just one base distant, this may be a read error. The rearrangement joins TRBV9 to TRBJ2-4; D ambiguous. This CDR3 has 13 amino acids. Germline CDR1 reads SGDLS; CDR2 reads YYNGEE. V lost 2 bases to trimming and J lost 5 bases, with 8 bases between them. CDR3: CASSVIPENIQYF. CDR3 nucleotides: TGTGCCAGCAGCGTGATCCCCGAAAACATTCAGTACTTC.

In this sample, this clonotype turned up many times. The V gene is TRBV6-2 or TRBV6-3, the J gene TRBJ2-1; TRBD1 matches 7 bases. The CDR3 consists of 15 residues. From germline, CDR1 is MNHEY and CDR2 SVGEGT. J was trimmed by 4 bases and V by 2 bases; bases with no gene match: 5. The CDR3 nucleotides are TGTGCCAGCAGTTACGAGGGGGCATCATACAATGAGCAGTTCTTC. Translated: CASSYEGASYNEQFF.

This clonotype was recorded many times. The rearrangement joins TRBV20-1 to TRBJ2-1, with D perhaps matching TRBD1 (6 bases). The CDR3 is made up of 14 amino acids. Trimming cost V 3 bases and J 4 bases, with 13 bases left between them. The germline CDR1 and CDR2 sequences are DFQATT and SNEGSKA (reference sequence). DNA for the CDR3: TGCAGTGCTAGGAGGACAGAATTTTACAATGAGCAGTTCTTC. Protein: CSARRTEFYNEQFF.

In its sample, this clonotype was seen many times. The chain has TRBV21-1 and TRBJ2-1; the table's D call TRBD1 went unverified against the DNA. TRBV21-1 corresponds to a pseudogene. The CDR3 spans 11 residues. CDR3 region: CDWGRGREQFF. CDR3 coding DNA: TGTGACTGGGGCAGGGGGCGAGAGCAGTTCTTC.